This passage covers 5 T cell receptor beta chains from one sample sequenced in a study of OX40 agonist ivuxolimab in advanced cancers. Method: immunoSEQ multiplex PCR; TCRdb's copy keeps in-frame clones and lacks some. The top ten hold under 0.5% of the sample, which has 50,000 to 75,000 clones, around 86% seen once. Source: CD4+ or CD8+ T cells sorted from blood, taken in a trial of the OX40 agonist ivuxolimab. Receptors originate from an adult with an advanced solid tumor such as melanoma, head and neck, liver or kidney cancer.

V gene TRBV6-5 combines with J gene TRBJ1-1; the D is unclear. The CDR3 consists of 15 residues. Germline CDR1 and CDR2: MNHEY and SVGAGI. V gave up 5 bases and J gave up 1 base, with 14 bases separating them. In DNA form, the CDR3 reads TGTGCCAGCAGTCCCGCCCCGACACGGAACACTGAAGCTTTCTTT. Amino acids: CASSPAPTRNTEAFF.

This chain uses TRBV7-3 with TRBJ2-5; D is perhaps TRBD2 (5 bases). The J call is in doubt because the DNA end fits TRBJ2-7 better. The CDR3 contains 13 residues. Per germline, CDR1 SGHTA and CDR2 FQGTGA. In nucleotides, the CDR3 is TGTGCCAGCAGCCAGGACTCCGGCTACGAGCAGTACTTC. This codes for CASSQDSGYEQYF.

In DNA form, the CDR3 reads TGTGCCAGCAGCCAGGGACTAGGCGCCACAGATACGCAGTATTTT. The encoded protein is CASSQGLGATDTQYF. The rearrangement joins TRBV6-5 to TRBJ2-3; TRBD2 aligns across 8 bases. CDR3 length equals 15 residues. The germline gives CDR1 MNHEY, CDR2 SVGAGI. Trimming cost V 6 bases and J 2 bases; bases outside gene matches: 7.

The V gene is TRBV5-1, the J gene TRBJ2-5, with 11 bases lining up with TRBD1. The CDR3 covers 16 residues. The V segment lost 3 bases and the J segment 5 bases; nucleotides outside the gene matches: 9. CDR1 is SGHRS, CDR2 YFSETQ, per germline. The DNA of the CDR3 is TGCGCCAGCAGCTCGGGACAGGGGGGACCTCTGGAGACCCAGTACTTC. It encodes CASSSGQGGPLETQYF.

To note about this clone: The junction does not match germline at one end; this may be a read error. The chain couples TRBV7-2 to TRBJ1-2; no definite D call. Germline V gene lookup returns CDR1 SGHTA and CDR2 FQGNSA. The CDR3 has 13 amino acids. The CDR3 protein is CASSLDPKYGYTF. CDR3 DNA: TGTGCCAGCAGCTTAGATCCTAAGTATGGCTACACCTTC.